The source of this T cell receptor (beta chain) is a study of OX40 agonist ivuxolimab in advanced cancers. About the study: Patients with hepatocellular carcinoma, melanoma, renal cell or head and neck cancer made up the dose-escalation patients.

Repertoires were generated with immunoSEQ multiplex PCR, while TCRdb's copy carries only in-frame clones and drops some. The sample has tens of thousands of clones, 70% to 90% seen once. Notes on the study in general: At 0.1 to 3.0 mg/kg, CD4+ and CD8+ blood T cells expanded clonally by week 6.

V gave up 5 bases and J gave up 4 bases, with 14 bases separating them. The CDR3 is 14 residues long. From germline, CDR1 is MNHNS and CDR2 SASEGT. About this clone itself: Its antigen remains unidentified.

The V call is TRBV6-1, the J call TRBJ1-2; D gene unclear. The source was CD4+ or CD8+ T cells sorted from blood, collected in a trial of the OX40 agonist ivuxolimab. This receptor was identified in an adult with an advanced solid tumor such as melanoma, head and neck, liver or kidney cancer. CDR3 residues: CASSIRTSSYGYTF. CDR3 in DNA: TGTGCCAGCAGTATACGGACCTCAAGCTATGGCTACACCTTC.